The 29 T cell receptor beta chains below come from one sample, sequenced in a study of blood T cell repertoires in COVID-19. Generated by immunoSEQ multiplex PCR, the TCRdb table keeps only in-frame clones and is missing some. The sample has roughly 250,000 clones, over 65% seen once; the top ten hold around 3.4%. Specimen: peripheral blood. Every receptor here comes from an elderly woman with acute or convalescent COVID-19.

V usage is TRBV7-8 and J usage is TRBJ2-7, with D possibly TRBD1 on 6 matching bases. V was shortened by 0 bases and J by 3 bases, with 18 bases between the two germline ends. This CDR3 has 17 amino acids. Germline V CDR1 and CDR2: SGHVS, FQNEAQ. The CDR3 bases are TGTGCCAGCAGCTTAGCGGCGGTAAATGGACAGAACTACGAGCAGTACTTC. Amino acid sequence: CASSLAAVNGQNYEQYF.

The CDR3 DNA reads TGTGCCTGGAGTGTAGCTCAGGGGCATGGCTACACCTTC. It encodes CAWSVAQGHGYTF. This chain links TRBV30 with TRBJ1-2; TRBD1 is a possible D gene (6 bases). The V gene's germline CDR1 is GTSNPN and CDR2 SVGIG (reference sequence). The CDR3 contains 13 residues. V was pared by 0 bases and J by 6 bases, with 11 bases between.

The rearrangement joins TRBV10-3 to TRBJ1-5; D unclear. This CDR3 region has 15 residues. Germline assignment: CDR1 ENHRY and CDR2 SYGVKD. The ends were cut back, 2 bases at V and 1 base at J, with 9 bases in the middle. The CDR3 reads CAISEDNLSNQPQHF. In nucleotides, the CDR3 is TGTGCCATCAGTGAGGACAACTTAAGCAATCAGCCCCAGCATTTT.

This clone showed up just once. The CDR3 loop is CASSLQTGNYGYTF. CDR3 nucleotides: TGTGCCAGCAGCCTACAGACAGGGAACTATGGCTACACCTTC. The chain employs TRBV6-5 and TRBJ1-2; TRBD1 aligns across 7 bases. CDR1 and CDR2 (germline): MNHEY, SVGAGI. The CDR3 is 14 amino acids. J gave up 2 bases and V 6 bases, and 6 bases lay outside the gene matches.

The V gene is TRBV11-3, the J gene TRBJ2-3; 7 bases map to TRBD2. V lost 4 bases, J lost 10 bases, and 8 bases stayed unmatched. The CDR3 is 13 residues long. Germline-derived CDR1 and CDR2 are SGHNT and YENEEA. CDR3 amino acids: CASSSVAAGAQYF. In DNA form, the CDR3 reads TGTGCCAGCAGCTCCGTAGCGGCGGGGGCGCAGTATTTT.

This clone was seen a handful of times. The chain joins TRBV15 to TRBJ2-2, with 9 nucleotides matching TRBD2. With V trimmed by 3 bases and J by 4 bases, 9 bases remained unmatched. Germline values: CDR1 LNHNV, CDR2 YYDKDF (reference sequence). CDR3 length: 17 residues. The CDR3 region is CATSSLAGGPGTGELFF. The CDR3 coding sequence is TGTGCCACCAGCAGTCTCGCGGGAGGGCCGGGCACCGGGGAGCTGTTTTTT.

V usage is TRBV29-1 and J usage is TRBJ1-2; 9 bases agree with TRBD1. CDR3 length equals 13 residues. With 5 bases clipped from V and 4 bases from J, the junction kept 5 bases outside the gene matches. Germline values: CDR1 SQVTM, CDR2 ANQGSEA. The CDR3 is CSVLDRGGYGYTF. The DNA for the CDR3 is TGCAGCGTTCTTGACAGGGGGGGCTATGGCTACACCTTC.

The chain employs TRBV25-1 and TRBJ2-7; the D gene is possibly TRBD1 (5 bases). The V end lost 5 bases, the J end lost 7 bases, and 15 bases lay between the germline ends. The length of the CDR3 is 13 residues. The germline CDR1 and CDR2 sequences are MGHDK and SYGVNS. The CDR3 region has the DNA TGTGCCAGCAGTTTGGGGCAGGTCAAGGAGCAGTACTTC. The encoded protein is CASSLGQVKEQYF.

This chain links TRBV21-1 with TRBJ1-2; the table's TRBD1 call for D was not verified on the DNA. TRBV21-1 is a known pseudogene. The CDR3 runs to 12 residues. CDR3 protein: CASSSRCCGYTF. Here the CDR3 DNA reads TGTGCCAGCAGCAGCAGATGTTGTGGCTACACCTTC.

The CDR3 is CASSLRRGTDTQYF. The CDR3 DNA sequence: TGTGCCAGCAGTTTAAGACGGGGCACAGATACGCAGTATTTT. The chain links TRBV6-1 to TRBJ2-3, with D unclear. The CDR3 consists of 14 residues. Trimming pared 5 bases from V and 1 base from J, leaving 10 bases between. Germline values: CDR1 MNHNS, CDR2 SASEGT.

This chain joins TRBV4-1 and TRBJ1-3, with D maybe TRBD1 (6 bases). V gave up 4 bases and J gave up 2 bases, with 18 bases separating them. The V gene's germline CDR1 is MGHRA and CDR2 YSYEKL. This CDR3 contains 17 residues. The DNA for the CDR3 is TGCGCCAGCAGCCTCTACTCAGGGGTGCAGACTGGAAACACCATATATTTT. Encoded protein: CASSLYSGVQTGNTIYF.

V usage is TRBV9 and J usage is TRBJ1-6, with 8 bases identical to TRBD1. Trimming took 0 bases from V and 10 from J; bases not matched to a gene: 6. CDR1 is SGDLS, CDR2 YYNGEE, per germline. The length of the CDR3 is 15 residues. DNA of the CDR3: TGTGCCAGCAGCGTAGAGCAGGGGGCTAGGTCACCCCTCCACTTT. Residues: CASSVEQGARSPLHF.

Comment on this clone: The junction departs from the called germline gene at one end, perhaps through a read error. CDR3 bases: TGCCATTGCGGGTGGTGCTCTGGAAACACCATATATTTT. Translation: CHCGWCSGNTIYF. J is TRBJ1-3 and V is TRBV7-9; the D is unclear. Germline V gene lookup returns CDR1 SEHNR and CDR2 FQNEAQ (reference sequence). The CDR3 spans 13 residues.

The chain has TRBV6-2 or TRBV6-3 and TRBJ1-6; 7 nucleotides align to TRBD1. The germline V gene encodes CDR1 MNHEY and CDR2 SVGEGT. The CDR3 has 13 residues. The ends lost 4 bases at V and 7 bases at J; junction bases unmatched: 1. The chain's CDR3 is CASSSQGNSPLHF. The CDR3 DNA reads TGTGCCAGCAGTTCACAGGGGAATTCACCCCTCCACTTT.

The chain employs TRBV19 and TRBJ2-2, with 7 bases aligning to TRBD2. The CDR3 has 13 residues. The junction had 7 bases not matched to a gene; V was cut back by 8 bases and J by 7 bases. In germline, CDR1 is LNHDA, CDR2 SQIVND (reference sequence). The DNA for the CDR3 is TGTGCCAGTTCTGAGCGGGGTATCGGGGAGCTGTTTTTT. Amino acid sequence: CASSERGIGELFF.

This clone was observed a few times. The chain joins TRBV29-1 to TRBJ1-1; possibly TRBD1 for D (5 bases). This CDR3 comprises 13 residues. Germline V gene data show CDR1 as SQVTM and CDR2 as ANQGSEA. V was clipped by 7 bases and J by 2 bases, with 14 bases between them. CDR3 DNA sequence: TGCAGCGGGTCAGGACACCTAAACACTGAAGCTTTCTTT. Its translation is CSGSGHLNTEAFF.

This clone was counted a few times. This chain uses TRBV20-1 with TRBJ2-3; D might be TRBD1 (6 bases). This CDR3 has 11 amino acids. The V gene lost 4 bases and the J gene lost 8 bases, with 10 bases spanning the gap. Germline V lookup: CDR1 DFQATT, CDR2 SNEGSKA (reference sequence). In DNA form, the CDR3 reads TGCAGTGCTAATAAACAGGGTACGCAGTATTTT. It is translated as CSANKQGTQYF.

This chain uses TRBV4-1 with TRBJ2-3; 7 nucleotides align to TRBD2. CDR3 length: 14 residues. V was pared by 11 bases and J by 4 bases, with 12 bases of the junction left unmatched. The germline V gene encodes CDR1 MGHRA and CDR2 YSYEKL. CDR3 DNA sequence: TGCGCCTCCGGGGGAGCGGGAAATTCAGATACGCAGTATTTT. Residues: CASGGAGNSDTQYF.

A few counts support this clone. In DNA form, the CDR3 reads TGTGCCAGCAGCTTAACCAGTTCCACAGATACGCAGTATTTT. Its translation is CASSLTSSTDTQYF. The chain recombines TRBV7-2 with TRBJ2-3, with unresolved D. Trimming stripped 2 bases from V and 2 bases from J, with 8 bases between. Germline V gene lookup returns CDR1 SGHTA and CDR2 FQGNSA. The CDR3 is made up of 14 amino acids.

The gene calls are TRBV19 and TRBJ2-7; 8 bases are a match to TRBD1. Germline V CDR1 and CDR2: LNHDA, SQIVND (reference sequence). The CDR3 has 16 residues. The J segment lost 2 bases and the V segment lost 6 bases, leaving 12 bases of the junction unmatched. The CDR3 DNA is TGTGCCAGTAGGAGATACGGACAGGGTGGTACCTACGAGCAGTACTTC. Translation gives CASRRYGQGGTYEQYF.

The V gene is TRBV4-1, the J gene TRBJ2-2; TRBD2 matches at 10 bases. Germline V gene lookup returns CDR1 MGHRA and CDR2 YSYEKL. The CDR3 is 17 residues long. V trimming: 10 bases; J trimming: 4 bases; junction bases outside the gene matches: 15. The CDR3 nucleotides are TGCGCCACGCGGCGGCTAGCGGGAGCTCGGGGCACCGGGGAGCTGTTTTTT. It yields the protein CATRRLAGARGTGELFF.

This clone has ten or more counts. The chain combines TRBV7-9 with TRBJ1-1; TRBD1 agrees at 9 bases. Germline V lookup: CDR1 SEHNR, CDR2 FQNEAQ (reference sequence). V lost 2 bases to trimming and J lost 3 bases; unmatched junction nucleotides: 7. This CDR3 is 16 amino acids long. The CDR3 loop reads CASSLLQGAPYTEAFF. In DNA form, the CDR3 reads TGTGCCAGCAGCTTATTACAGGGGGCCCCCTACACTGAAGCTTTCTTT.

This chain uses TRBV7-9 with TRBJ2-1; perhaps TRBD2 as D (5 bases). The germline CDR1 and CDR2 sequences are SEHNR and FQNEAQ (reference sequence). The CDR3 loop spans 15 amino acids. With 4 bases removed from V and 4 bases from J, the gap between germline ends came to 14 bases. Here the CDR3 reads CASSSRGESYNEQFF. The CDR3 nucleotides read TGTGCCAGCAGCTCCCGGGGAGAATCGTACAATGAGCAGTTCTTC.

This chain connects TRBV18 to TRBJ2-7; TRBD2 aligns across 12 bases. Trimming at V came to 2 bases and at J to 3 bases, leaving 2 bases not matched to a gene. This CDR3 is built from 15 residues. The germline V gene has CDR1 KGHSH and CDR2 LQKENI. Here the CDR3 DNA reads TGTGCCAGCTCACCAACTAGCGGGAGGAACTACGAGCAGTACTTC. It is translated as CASSPTSGRNYEQYF. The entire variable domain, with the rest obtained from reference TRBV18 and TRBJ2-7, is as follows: NAGVMQNPRHLVRRRGQEARLRCSPMKGHSHVYWYRQLPEEGLKFMVYLQKENIIDESGMPKERFSAEFPKEGPSILRIQQVVRGDSAAYFCASSPTSGRNYEQYFGPGTRLTVT.

The CDR3 DNA reads as TGCGCCAGCAGCTTTGACACCCCGAGCACCGGGGAGCTGTTTTTT. Its translation: CASSFDTPSTGELFF. This rearrangement joins TRBV5-1 to TRBJ2-2; D call uncertain. The CDR3 runs to 15 residues. Trimming cost V 2 bases and J 4 bases, with 12 bases left between them. Germline CDR1 and CDR2: SGHRS and YFSETQ.

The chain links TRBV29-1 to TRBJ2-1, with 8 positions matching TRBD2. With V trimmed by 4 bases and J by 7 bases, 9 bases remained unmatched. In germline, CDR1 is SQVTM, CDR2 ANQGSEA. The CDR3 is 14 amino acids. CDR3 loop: CSVAVAGGGNEQFF. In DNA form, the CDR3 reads TGCAGCGTTGCCGTGGCGGGGGGAGGGAATGAGCAGTTCTTC.

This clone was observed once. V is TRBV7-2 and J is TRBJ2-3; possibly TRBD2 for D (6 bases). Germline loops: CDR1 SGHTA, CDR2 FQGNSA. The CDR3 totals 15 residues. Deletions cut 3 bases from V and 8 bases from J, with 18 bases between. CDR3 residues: CASSLAGPGGVTQYF. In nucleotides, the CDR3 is TGTGCCAGCAGCTTGGCGGGGCCCGGCGGTGTTACGCAGTATTTT.

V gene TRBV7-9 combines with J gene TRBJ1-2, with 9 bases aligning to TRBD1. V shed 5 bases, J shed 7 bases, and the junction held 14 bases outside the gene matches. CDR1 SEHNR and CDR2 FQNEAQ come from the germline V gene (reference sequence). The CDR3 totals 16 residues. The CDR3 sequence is CASSRRDREEPRGYTF. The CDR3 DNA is TGTGCCAGCAGCCGACGGGACAGGGAAGAACCTCGTGGCTACACCTTC.

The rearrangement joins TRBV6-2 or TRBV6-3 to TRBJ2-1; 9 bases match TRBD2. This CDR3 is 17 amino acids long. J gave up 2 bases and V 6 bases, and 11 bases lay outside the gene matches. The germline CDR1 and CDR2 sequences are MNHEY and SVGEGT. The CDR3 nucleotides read TGTGCCAGCAGCCAACAACGCGGGGGGGCCGCCTACAATGAGCAGTTCTTC. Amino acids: CASSQQRGGAAYNEQFF.